These T cell receptor beta chains were read from a single sample in a study of blood T cell repertoires in COVID-19. Using immunoSEQ multiplex PCR, the repertoire was profiled, and TCRdb retains in-frame clones only, with some absent. The sample has 100,000 to 110,000 clones, roughly 85% seen once. Specimen: peripheral blood. These receptors all stem from a man between 65 and 85 years old with active or convalescent COVID-19. Both conserved end residues are part of each CDR3. The D gene is left open where the match is weak. Rows may omit the clone size; those that give it use once, few, many or a size class.

v_gene,j_gene,abundance,d_gene,CDR3nt,CDR3aa
TRBV7-2,TRBJ2-7,once,TRBD1,TGTGCCAGCAGCGAGGACAGGGGTACTTACGAGCAGTACTTC,CASSEDRGTYEQYF
TRBV4-2,TRBJ2-5,NA,TRBD2,TGTGCCAGCAGCCAAGATCCGGCTAGCGGGGGGCGGAGGGAGACCCAGTACTTC,CASSQDPASGGRRETQYF
TRBV6-5,TRBJ2-1,NA,TRBD1,TGTGCCAGCAGTAGGGACAGCAGCTCCTACAATGAGCAGTTCTTC,CASSRDSSSYNEQFF
TRBV9,TRBJ2-7,few,NA,TGTGCCAGCAGCGAAAAATCGGAAGGGGCCAAGTACGAGCAGTACTTC,CASSEKSEGAKYEQYF
TRBV7-9,TRBJ2-1,few,NA,TGTGCCAGCAGCCCTCGGGGGAGCTCCTACAATGAGCAGTTCTTC,CASSPRGSSYNEQFF
TRBV9,TRBJ2-1,NA,TRBD2,TGTGCCAGCAGCGTAGGTTCTAGCGGGGGGGACAGTGAGCAGTTCTTC,CASSVGSSGGDSEQFF
TRBV15,TRBJ2-2,NA,NA,TGTGCCACCAGCAGAGGGGAGGTGGACACCGGGGAGCTGTTTTTT,CATSRGEVDTGELFF
TRBV28,TRBJ2-5,NA,NA,TGTGCCAGCAGCCTCCCCGGGATCCAAGAGACCCAGTACTTC,CASSLPGIQETQYF
TRBV6-2/TRBV6-3,TRBJ2-7,NA,NA,TGTGCCAGCAGTTACCTAGCAGGGGAATACGAGCAGTACTTC,CASSYLAGEYEQYF
TRBV30,TRBJ2-2,few,TRBD1,TGTGCCTGGAGTGATCGGACAGGGGCCCACACCGGGGAGCTGTTTTTT,CAWSDRTGAHTGELFF
TRBV4-2,TRBJ1-1,NA,NA,TGTGCCAGCAGCCAAGCGGCCAACTATGAAGCTTTCTTT,CASSQAANYEAFF
TRBV4-1,TRBJ2-6,NA,TRBD2,TGCGCCAGCAGCCAAGAATGGGGGGGATATAGCTCTGGGGCCAACGTCCTGACTTTC,CASSQEWGGYSSGANVLTF
TRBV7-9,TRBJ2-1,NA,NA,TGTGCCAGCAGTTCCGCTCCGGGGAGTGAGCAGTTCTTC,CASSSAPGSEQFF
TRBV27,TRBJ2-7,NA,TRBD2,TGTGCCAGCAGTGTGGGACTAGCGGGCCTCTACGAGCAGTACTTC,CASSVGLAGLYEQYF
TRBV18,TRBJ1-2,NA,TRBD1,TGTGCCAGCTCAGGGGACAGGGCCCTCTATGGCTACACCTTC,CASSGDRALYGYTF
TRBV4-3,TRBJ2-2,NA,NA,TGCGCCAGCAGCCAAGTCGTAGCCCTGGCACGGGAGCTGTTTTTT,CASSQVVALARELFF